The entry below gives a single T cell receptor (beta chain) sequence along with its context. The antigen remains unidentified. The sample is drawn from a study of cytomegalovirus exposure and HLA in healthy donors. Study information: Among the 398 genotyped donors, 81% were placed in the Caucasian-associated ancestry cluster. Study-wide points: Being productive about 87% or about 30% of the time was typical of most TCR beta V segments in an earlier analysis. A few of the chains that were CMV-associated were confirmed in vitro to be specific for CMV antigens.

Healthy bone marrow donors made up the donor group. V trimming: 8 bases; J trimming: 3 bases; junction bases outside the gene matches: 5. In germline, CDR1 is MNHNS, CDR2 SASEGT. This CDR3 has 14 amino acids. The PCR was carried out with 60 Vbeta primers and 13 Jbeta primers. Assay: immunoSEQ multiplex PCR; the TCRdb copy retains only in-frame clones and omits some. The repertoire consists of roughly 120,000 clones, with 65% to 85% occurring once and the leading ten covering about 16%. This chain uses TRBV6-1 with TRBJ2-7, with 12 positions matching TRBD2. The sequencing input was PBMCs. The receptor's source is a man aged 45-65 years in good health and CMV-seropositive. The CDR3 spells CASSLAGGNYEQYF. The CDR3 DNA follows: TGTGCCAGCTCACTAGCGGGAGGAAACTACGAGCAGTACTTC.